The next 32 T cell receptor beta chains were all read from a single sample in a study of cytomegalovirus exposure and HLA in healthy donors. Vbeta (60) and Jbeta (13) primers were used in the PCR. Only in-frame clones appear in the TCRdb table, and some are missing; sequencing was by immunoSEQ multiplex PCR. The sample yields 180,000 or so clones, about 79% seen once. The sequenced sample was PBMCs. These receptors all come from a man between 50 and 59 years old in good health and CMV-seropositive.

The chain employs TRBV5-1 and TRBJ2-3; 9 nucleotides align to TRBD1. This CDR3 contains 15 residues. Germline CDR1 and CDR2: SGHRS and YFSETQ. The ends lost 3 bases at V and 5 bases at J; junction bases unmatched: 7. CDR3 DNA sequence: TGCGCCAGCAGCTCGGACAGGGGATGGAGAGATACGCAGTATTTT. This encodes CASSSDRGWRDTQYF.

The chain couples TRBV7-2 to TRBJ2-1; 7 nucleotides match TRBD1. CDR1 SGHTA and CDR2 FQGNSA come from the germline V gene. V gave up 0 bases and J gave up 3 bases; unmatched junction bases: 5. This CDR3 region has 16 residues. CDR3 sequence: CASSLAWDRFYNEQFF. In DNA, the CDR3 is TGTGCCAGCAGCTTAGCTTGGGACAGATTCTACAATGAGCAGTTCTTC.

The chain has TRBV14 and TRBJ2-1; D possibly corresponds to TRBD2 (6 bases). The germline V gene encodes CDR1 SGHDN and CDR2 FVKESK. V dropped 0 bases and J dropped 5 bases, with 20 bases sitting between them. The CDR3 covers 18 residues. This CDR3 reads CASSQEGYWGTFNNEQFF. The CDR3 DNA sequence: TGTGCCAGCAGCCAAGAGGGGTATTGGGGGACTTTTAACAATGAGCAGTTCTTC.

The chain joins TRBV9 to TRBJ2-1, with 9 nucleotides matching TRBD1. The CDR3 covers 14 residues. Germline lookup yields CDR1 SGDLS and CDR2 YYNGEE. V lost 6 bases to trimming and J lost 7 bases; unmatched junction nucleotides: 8. As DNA, the CDR3 is TGTGCCAGCACCCCGGGACAGGGAGTAAATGAGCAGTTCTTC. Its protein product is CASTPGQGVNEQFF.

V and J are TRBV2 and TRBJ2-3; 8 positions match TRBD2. The CDR3 length is 15 residues. V dropped 6 bases and J dropped 4; count of bases not matched to a gene: 9. CDR1 and CDR2 from the germline V gene are SNHLY and FYNNEI. CDR3 DNA sequence: TGTGCCAGCAGCCCCTCACGGGGGGGCGCAGATACGCAGTATTTT. Its translation: CASSPSRGGADTQYF.

The rearrangement uses TRBV7-2 and TRBJ2-5, with TRBD2 identical over 7 bases. V was pared by 0 bases and J by 1 base, with 2 bases of the junction left unmatched. The CDR3 totals 15 residues. Germline CDR1 and CDR2: SGHTA and FQGNSA. In DNA, the CDR3 is TGTGCCAGCAGCTTAGCGGGGGGGATCCAAGAGACCCAGTACTTC. It encodes CASSLAGGIQETQYF.

This clone has a single count. The gene calls are TRBV6-5 and TRBJ2-3; 7 bases align to TRBD2. Germline CDR1 reads MNHEY; CDR2 reads SVGAGI. The CDR3 is made up of 14 amino acids. The junction had 5 bases not matched to a gene; V was cut back by 6 bases and J by 2 bases. The DNA for the CDR3 is TGTGCCAGCAGAACGGGGGGTTTCACAGATACGCAGTATTTT. This sequence encodes CASRTGGFTDTQYF.

This chain uses TRBV7-6 with TRBJ1-2; D gene unclear. Germline V gives CDR1 SGHVS, CDR2 FNYEAQ. The CDR3 has 13 amino acids. Trimming took off 1 base at V and 7 bases at J, with 10 bases between the two ends. Here the CDR3 DNA reads TGTGCCAGCAGCTTAGGAGAATCCGGTGGCTACACCTTC. Amino acids: CASSLGESGGYTF. Based on the CDR3 plus reference TRBV7-6 and TRBJ1-2, the full variable domain is GAGVSQSPRYKVTKRGQDVALRCDPISGHVSLYWYRQALGQGPEFLTYFNYEAQQDKSGLPNDRFSAERPEGSISTLTIQRTEQRDSAMYRCASSLGESGGYTFGSGTRLTVV.

This chain connects TRBV6-5 to TRBJ1-6; D call uncertain. The CDR3 loop spans 15 amino acids. Trimming removed 6 bases from V and 14 bases from J, with 23 bases in between. The germline V gene has CDR1 MNHEY and CDR2 SVGAGI. CDR3 coding DNA: TGTGCCAGCAGCCCCGGGAGGTTCTTAGGGAGGGCCCTCCACTTT. Its translation: CASSPGRFLGRALHF.

The chain carries TRBV6-6 and TRBJ1-5; unclear D gene. This CDR3 is 14 amino acids long. Germline-derived CDR1 and CDR2 are MNHNY and SVGAGI (reference sequence). Trimming stripped 6 bases from V and 0 bases from J, with 9 bases between. CDR3 sequence: CASREPYSNQPQHF. DNA for the CDR3: TGTGCCAGCAGGGAGCCCTATAGCAATCAGCCCCAGCATTTT.

In its sample, this clone was seen a few times. J is TRBJ1-5 and V is TRBV6-5, with a weak D call TRBD1 (5 bases). CDR1 and CDR2 from the germline V gene are MNHEY and SVGAGI. The V end lost 2 bases, the J end lost 3 bases, and 11 bases lay between the germline ends. The CDR3 runs 15 residues. As DNA, the CDR3 is TGTGCCAGCAGTTACGGAGCAGGGCTCAATCAGCCCCAGCATTTT. It yields the protein CASSYGAGLNQPQHF.

The chain is built from TRBV27 and TRBJ2-5; D is ambiguous. CDR3 length equals 12 residues. Germline loops: CDR1 MNHEY, CDR2 SMNVEV (reference sequence). The V end was cut by 4 bases, the J end by 5 bases, with 8 bases between. The CDR3 DNA is TGTGCCAGCAGTTCCCGTCCGGAGACCCAGTACTTC. It translates to CASSSRPETQYF.

The CDR3, as DNA: TGTGCCAGTAGGAATCCCCCGGGACAGCGCACCGGGGAGCTGTTTTTT. Amino acid sequence: CASRNPPGQRTGELFF. This sequence joins TRBV19 and TRBJ2-2, with TRBD1 identical over 7 bases. CDR3 length: 16 residues. Germline trimming cut 6 bases from V and 4 bases from J; bases unmatched to any gene: 11. Germline V gene lookup returns CDR1 LNHDA and CDR2 SQIVND (reference sequence).

This clone was observed a handful of times. The rearrangement joins TRBV6-1 to TRBJ1-2; 8 nucleotides line up with TRBD1. The trim removed 7 bases at V and 3 bases at J, leaving 7 bases unmatched. CDR3 length equals 14 residues. Germline V gene data show CDR1 as MNHNS and CDR2 as SASEGT. CDR3 in DNA: TGTGCCAGCACCCCGGGACAGGAATACTATGGCTACACCTTC. It yields the protein CASTPGQEYYGYTF.

The rearrangement links TRBV7-3 to TRBJ1-6; 10 positions agree with TRBD1. In germline, CDR1 is SGHTA, CDR2 FQGTGA. V lost 5 bases, J lost 10 bases, and 14 bases stayed unmatched. This CDR3 region has 17 residues. The CDR3 spells CASSPGGRDRGRSPLHF. Written as DNA, the CDR3 is TGTGCCAGCAGCCCGGGGGGCCGGGACAGGGGACGATCACCCCTCCACTTT.

A note on this clone: The same CDR3 arises from other DNA sequences in this sample as well. This chain uses TRBV9 with TRBJ2-5; the D is unclear. Germline V gene data show CDR1 as SGDLS and CDR2 as YYNGEE. This CDR3 is built from 13 residues. V was pared by 0 bases and J by 2 bases, with 5 bases between. The CDR3: CASSVGVQETQYF. CDR3 nucleotides: TGTGCCAGCAGCGTAGGAGTTCAAGAGACCCAGTACTTC.

The chain recombines TRBV11-2 with TRBJ1-2, with unresolved D. Trimming removed 6 bases at V and 6 bases at J, with 11 bases between. CDR1 and CDR2 (germline): SGHAT, FQNNGV. The CDR3 runs to 12 residues. The CDR3 is CASSYEGNGYTF. DNA of the CDR3: TGTGCCAGCAGTTATGAGGGAAATGGCTACACCTTC.

The chain uses TRBV7-2 and TRBJ2-1, with 14 positions matching TRBD2. V gave up 6 bases and J gave up 7 bases; unmatched junction bases: 8. Germline lookup yields CDR1 SGHTA and CDR2 FQGNSA. The CDR3 is 16 amino acids. CDR3 DNA: TGTGCCAGCAGTTATGGACTAGCGGGGGGAGATAATGAGCAGTTCTTC. This translates into CASSYGLAGGDNEQFF.

The chain recombines TRBV5-1 with TRBJ2-7; D unresolved. The CDR3 is 14 residues long. V was trimmed by 0 bases and J by 2 bases, leaving 9 bases between them. Germline loops: CDR1 SGHRS, CDR2 YFSETQ. The CDR3 spells CASSLGVEAYEQYF. The CDR3 coding sequence is TGCGCCAGCAGCTTGGGAGTAGAAGCCTACGAGCAGTACTTC.

The chain recombines TRBV29-1 with TRBJ2-3; no reliable D call. V was pared by 3 bases and J by 2 bases, with 9 bases between. Germline V CDR1 and CDR2: SQVTM, ANQGSEA. This CDR3 spans 13 amino acids. DNA of the CDR3: TGCAGCGTTGACGGTGCGCACACAGATACGCAGTATTTT. It is translated as CSVDGAHTDTQYF.

The rearrangement joins TRBV25-1 to TRBJ2-3; D remains ambiguous. The CDR3 is made up of 14 amino acids. Germline V gene sequence: CDR1 MGHDK, CDR2 SYGVNS. Trimming took 3 bases from V and 2 from J, leaving 9 bases between them. CDR3 sequence: CASSEGSFTDTQYF. The CDR3 coding sequence is TGTGCCAGCAGTGAGGGCAGTTTCACAGATACGCAGTATTTT.

The J gene is TRBJ1-1, the V gene TRBV5-1; TRBD1 aligns across 7 bases. From germline, CDR1 is SGHRS and CDR2 YFSETQ. The V and J ends lost 0 bases and 10 bases, in that order; junction bases with no gene match: 6. The CDR3 extends over 13 amino acids. In DNA, the CDR3 is TGCGCCAGCAGCTTGGCCGACAGGGATTTAGCTTTCTTT. Translating it yields CASSLADRDLAFF.

This chain joins TRBV6-1 and TRBJ1-2; D uncertain. There are 12 residues in the CDR3. V was cut by 8 bases and J by 1 base, with 8 bases left in between. Germline loops: CDR1 MNHNS, CDR2 SASEGT. In nucleotides, the CDR3 is TGTGCCAGCTCTCTTCTTAACTATGGCTACACCTTC. Its translation: CASSLLNYGYTF.

V usage is TRBV25-1 and J usage is TRBJ2-1; a possible D gene is TRBD2 (5 bases). The CDR3 has 14 residues. Germline V gene sequence: CDR1 MGHDK, CDR2 SYGVNS. V dropped 4 bases and J dropped 6 bases, with 13 bases sitting between them. CDR3 in amino acids: CASSARPRVNEQFF. The CDR3 nucleotides are TGTGCCAGCAGTGCGCGCCCGAGGGTCAATGAGCAGTTCTTC.

The J gene is TRBJ2-7, the V gene TRBV10-2, with D perhaps TRBD2 (6 bases). The germline CDR1 and CDR2 sequences are WSHSY and SAAADI. Trimming shortened V by 4 bases and J by 2 bases, and 6 bases separated the two germline ends. This CDR3 comprises 12 residues. The CDR3 reads CASSGRAYEQYV. For the CDR3, the DNA is TGCGCCAGCAGTGGGAGGGCCTACGAGCAGTACGTC.

This clone was recorded only once. The chain couples TRBV4-3 to TRBJ2-3; the match to TRBD2 covers 12 bases. The CDR3 runs to 16 residues. Germline assignment: CDR1 LGHNA and CDR2 YSLEER. The V and J ends lost 3 bases and 8 bases, in that order; junction bases with no gene match: 9. CDR3 loop: CASSHPTSGGIGTQYF. For the CDR3, the DNA is TGCGCCAGCAGCCACCCGACTAGCGGGGGAATAGGTACGCAGTATTTT.

The chain combines TRBV4-1 with TRBJ1-2; a possible D gene is TRBD1 (6 bases). Germline V CDR1 and CDR2: MGHRA, YSYEKL. The V and J ends lost 0 bases and 3 bases respectively, with 11 bases between them. The CDR3 length is 15 residues. CDR3 loop: CASSQESGQHYGYTF. The CDR3 DNA follows: TGCGCCAGCAGCCAAGAAAGCGGACAGCACTATGGCTACACCTTC.

V and J are TRBV6-5 and TRBJ2-7, with TRBD1 identical over 9 bases. The germline CDR1 and CDR2 sequences are MNHEY and SVGAGI. The CDR3 totals 16 residues. J lost 6 bases, V lost 4 bases, and 13 bases had no gene match. CDR3 nucleotide sequence: TGTGCCAGCAGTTTGGGACAGGGAATTGGTGCAGGCGAGCAGTACTTC. Protein sequence: CASSLGQGIGAGEQYF.

V and J are TRBV4-1 and TRBJ2-5; 10 bases fit TRBD2. CDR3 length: 15 amino acids. V was clipped by 1 base and J by 3 bases; unmatched bases: 2. The germline V gene encodes CDR1 MGHRA and CDR2 YSYEKL. The CDR3 DNA sequence: TGCGCCAGCAGCCAAGCCCTAGCGGGGGAAGAGACCCAGTACTTC. This sequence encodes CASSQALAGEETQYF.

V usage is TRBV6-6 and J usage is TRBJ2-3; tentatively, D is TRBD2 (6 bases). CDR3 length: 13 amino acids. The germline V and J ends were trimmed by 6 bases and 3 bases, with 10 bases remaining between them. Germline V gene lookup returns CDR1 MNHNY and CDR2 SVGAGI (reference sequence). CDR3 DNA sequence: TGTGCCAGCAGAAAGCGGGCTACAGATACGCAGTATTTT. Translation gives CASRKRATDTQYF.

The CDR3 here is CASSLVRGNSPLHF. The DNA for the CDR3 is TGTGCCAGCAGTTTGGTCAGGGGCAATTCACCCCTCCACTTT. The rearrangement joins TRBV28 to TRBJ1-6; weak D call: TRBD1 (6 bases). Per germline, CDR1 MDHEN and CDR2 SYDVKM. The length of the CDR3 is 14 residues. The V end lost 3 bases, the J end lost 7 bases, and 10 bases lay between the germline ends.

This sequence joins TRBV29-1 and TRBJ1-2; D uncertain. The CDR3 is made up of 12 amino acids. The germline CDR1 and CDR2 sequences are SQVTM and ANQGSEA. V shed 4 bases and J shed 4 bases, with 10 bases lying between them. The CDR3 DNA reads TGCAGCGTTGCGGCAGGAAGCTATGGCTACACCTTC. The encoded protein is CSVAAGSYGYTF. The full variable domain, its missing parts supplied by reference TRBV29-1 and TRBJ1-2, is SAVISQKPSRDICQRGTSLTIQCQVDSQVTMMFWYRQQPGQSLTLIATANQGSEATYESGFVIDKFPISRPNLTFSTLTVSNMSPEDSSIYLCSVAAGSYGYTFGSGTRLTVV.